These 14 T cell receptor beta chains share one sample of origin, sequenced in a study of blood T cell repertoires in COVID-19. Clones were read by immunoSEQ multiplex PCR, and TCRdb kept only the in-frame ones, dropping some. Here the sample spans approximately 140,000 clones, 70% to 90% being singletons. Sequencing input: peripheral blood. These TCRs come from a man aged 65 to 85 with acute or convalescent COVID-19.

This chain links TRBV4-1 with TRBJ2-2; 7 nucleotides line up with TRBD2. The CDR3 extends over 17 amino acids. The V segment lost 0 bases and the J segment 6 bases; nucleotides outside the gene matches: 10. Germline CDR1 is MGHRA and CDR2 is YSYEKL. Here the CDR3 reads CASSQEGAGPSAGELFF. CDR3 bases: TGCGCCAGCAGCCAAGAAGGAGCGGGACCCAGCGCCGGGGAGCTGTTTTTT.

CDR3 residues: CASSRTSGGTDTQYF. The CDR3 coding sequence is TGTGCCAGCAGCCGGACTAGCGGAGGCACAGATACGCAGTATTTT. This chain joins TRBV4-2 and TRBJ2-3, with TRBD2 matching 10 bases. Germline V gene data show CDR1 as LGHNA and CDR2 as YNFKEQ. The CDR3 totals 15 residues. Trimming took 4 bases from V and 1 from J; bases not matched to a gene: 2.

CDR3 sequence reads: CASRRQGALGYTF. CDR3 nucleotides: TGTGCCAGCCGGAGACAGGGGGCGTTGGGCTACACCTTC. This chain joins TRBV28 and TRBJ1-2, with 10 positions matching TRBD1. V lost 8 bases, J lost 8 bases, and 8 bases stayed unmatched. Germline-derived CDR1 and CDR2 are MDHEN and SYDVKM. CDR3 length: 13 residues.

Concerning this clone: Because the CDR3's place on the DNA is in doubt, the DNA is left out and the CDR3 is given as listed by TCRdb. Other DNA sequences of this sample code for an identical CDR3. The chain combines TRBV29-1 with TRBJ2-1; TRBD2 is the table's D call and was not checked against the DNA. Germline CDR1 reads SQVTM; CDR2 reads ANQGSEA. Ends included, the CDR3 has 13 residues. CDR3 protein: CSVVVAGGNEQFF.

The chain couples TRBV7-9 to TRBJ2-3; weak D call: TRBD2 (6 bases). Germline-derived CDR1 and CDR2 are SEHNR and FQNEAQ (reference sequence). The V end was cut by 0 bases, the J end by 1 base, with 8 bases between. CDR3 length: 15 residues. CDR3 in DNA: TGTGCCAGCAGCTTAGCAGCGGGCCGCACAGATACGCAGTATTTT. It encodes CASSLAAGRTDTQYF.

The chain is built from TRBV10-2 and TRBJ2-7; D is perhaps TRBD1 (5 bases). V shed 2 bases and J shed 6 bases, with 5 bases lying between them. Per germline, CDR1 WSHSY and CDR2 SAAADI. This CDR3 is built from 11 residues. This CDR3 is CASSETGEQYF. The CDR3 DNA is TGCGCCAGCAGTGAGACAGGCGAGCAGTACTTC.

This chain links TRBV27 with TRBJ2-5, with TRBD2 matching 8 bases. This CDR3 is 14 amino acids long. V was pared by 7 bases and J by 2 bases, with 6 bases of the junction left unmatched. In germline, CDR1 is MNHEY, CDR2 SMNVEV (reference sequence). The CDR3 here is CASMPGLAQETQYF. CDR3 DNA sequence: TGTGCCAGCATGCCCGGACTAGCACAAGAGACCCAGTACTTC.

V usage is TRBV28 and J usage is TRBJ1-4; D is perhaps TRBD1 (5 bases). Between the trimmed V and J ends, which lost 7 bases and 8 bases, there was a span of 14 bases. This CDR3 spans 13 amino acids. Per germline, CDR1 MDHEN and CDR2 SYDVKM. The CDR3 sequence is CASKVGAEEKLFF. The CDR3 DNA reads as TGTGCCAGCAAGGTAGGGGCTGAGGAAAAACTGTTTTTT.

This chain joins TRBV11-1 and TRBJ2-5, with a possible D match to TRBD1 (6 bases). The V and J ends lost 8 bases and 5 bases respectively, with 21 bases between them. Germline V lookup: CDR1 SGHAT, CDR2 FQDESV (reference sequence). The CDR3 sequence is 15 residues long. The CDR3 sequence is CASGPRDRLVETQYF. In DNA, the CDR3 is TGTGCCAGCGGCCCCCGAGACAGGTTGGTGGAGACCCAGTACTTC.

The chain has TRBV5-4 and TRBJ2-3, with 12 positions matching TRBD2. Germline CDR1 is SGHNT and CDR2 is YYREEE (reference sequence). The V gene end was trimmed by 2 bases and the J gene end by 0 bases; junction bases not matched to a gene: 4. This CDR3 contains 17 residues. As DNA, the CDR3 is TGTGCCAGCAGCTTCCTAGCGGGAGGGCCCAGCACAGATACGCAGTATTTT. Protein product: CASSFLAGGPSTDTQYF.

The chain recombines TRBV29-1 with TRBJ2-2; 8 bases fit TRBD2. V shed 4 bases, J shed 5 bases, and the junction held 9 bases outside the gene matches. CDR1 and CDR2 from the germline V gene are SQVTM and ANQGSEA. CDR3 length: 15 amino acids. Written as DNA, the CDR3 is TGCAGCGTTGCTCGCGGGAGGCTAGGGACCGGGGAGCTGTTTTTT. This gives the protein CSVARGRLGTGELFF.

Written as DNA, the CDR3 is TGCGCCAGCAGCCGGGACAGGGGAAATGAGCAGTTCTTC. The encoded protein is CASSRDRGNEQFF. The chain links TRBV5-1 to TRBJ2-1; 10 nucleotides align to TRBD1. CDR3 size: 13 residues. With V trimmed by 4 bases and J by 7 bases, 2 bases remained unmatched. In germline, CDR1 is SGHRS, CDR2 YFSETQ.

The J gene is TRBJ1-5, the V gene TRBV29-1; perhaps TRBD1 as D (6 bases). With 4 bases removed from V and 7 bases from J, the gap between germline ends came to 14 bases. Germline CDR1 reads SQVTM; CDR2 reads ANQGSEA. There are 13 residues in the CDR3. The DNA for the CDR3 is TGCAGCGTTGCCGCAGGGGCTGGCCAGCCCCAGCATTTT. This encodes CSVAAGAGQPQHF. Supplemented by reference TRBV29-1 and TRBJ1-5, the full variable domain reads SAVISQKPSRDICQRGTSLTIQCQVDSQVTMMFWYRQQPGQSLTLIATANQGSEATYESGFVIDKFPISRPNLTFSTLTVSNMSPEDSSIYLCSVAAGAGQPQHFGDGTRLSIL.

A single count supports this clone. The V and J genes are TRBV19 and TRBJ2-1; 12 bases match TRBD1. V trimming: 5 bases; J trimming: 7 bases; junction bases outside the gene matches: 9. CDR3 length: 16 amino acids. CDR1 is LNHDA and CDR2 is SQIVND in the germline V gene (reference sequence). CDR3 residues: CASSFSGDRGLNEQFF. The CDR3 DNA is TGTGCCAGTAGTTTCTCCGGGGACAGGGGGCTGAATGAGCAGTTCTTC. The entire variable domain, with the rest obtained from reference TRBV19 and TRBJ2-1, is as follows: DGGITQSPKYLFRKEGQNVTLSCEQNLNHDAMYWYRQDPGQGLRLIYYSQIVNDFQKGDIAEGYSVSREKKESFPLTVTSAQKNPTAFYLCASSFSGDRGLNEQFFGPGTRLTVL.